The 20 T cell receptor beta chains below were found in one sample sequenced in a study of a mutant IDH1 vaccine in newly diagnosed glioma. Sequencing was performed with immunoSEQ multiplex PCR; in TCRdb, only in-frame clones are kept and a portion is missing. Altogether tens of thousands of clones are present, approximately 83% being singletons, with the ten largest covering over 2.5%. Sample time point: baseline, week 1 (first vaccination visit). As for treatment: pre-vaccination baseline after standard-of-care therapy. Sequenced material: PBMCs, taken from a glioma patient treated with radiotherapy, temozolomide or both. These receptor sequences come from a man aged 25-45 years with glioma.

The J gene is TRBJ2-5, the V gene TRBV6-5; possible D gene TRBD2, 6 bases. V lost 0 bases, J lost 0 bases, and 11 bases lay in between. The V gene's germline CDR1 is MNHEY and CDR2 SVGAGI. The CDR3 spans 16 residues. This CDR3 reads CASSYSGSGYQETQYF. The CDR3 DNA reads as TGTGCCAGCAGTTACTCGGGTAGCGGATACCAAGAGACCCAGTACTTC.

The rearrangement joins TRBV11-2 to TRBJ2-3; D unresolved. CDR1 and CDR2 from the germline V gene are SGHAT and FQNNGV. CDR3 length: 15 amino acids. V was trimmed by 4 bases and J by 0 bases, leaving 11 bases between them. CDR3 DNA: TGTGCCAGCAGCTCGGATTTTGGAAGCACAGATACGCAGTATTTT. It codes for CASSSDFGSTDTQYF.

The V call is TRBV19, the J call TRBJ1-2, with TRBD1 matching 8 bases. Germline lookup yields CDR1 LNHDA and CDR2 SQIVND (reference sequence). V dropped 4 bases and J dropped 4; count of bases not matched to a gene: 5. The CDR3 sequence is 14 residues long. CDR3 sequence: CASSTLTGVYGYTF. The CDR3 region has the DNA TGTGCCAGTAGTACCTTGACAGGGGTCTATGGCTACACCTTC.

The chain has TRBV28 and TRBJ1-1; perhaps TRBD1 as D (5 bases). The CDR3 runs 14 residues. Germline V gene sequence: CDR1 MDHEN, CDR2 SYDVKM. Trimming removed 9 bases from V and 4 bases from J, with 18 bases in between. CDR3 sequence (DNA): TGTGCCAGTTCGAGGTATGGGGGGGGCACTGAAGCTTTCTTT. Residues: CASSRYGGGTEAFF.

The chain recombines TRBV15 with TRBJ1-5, with TRBD1 matching 10 bases. The CDR3 runs 20 residues. The germline CDR1 and CDR2 sequences are LNHNV and YYDKDF (reference sequence). J was trimmed by 7 bases and V by 3 bases; bases with no gene match: 21. The CDR3 DNA reads TGTGCCACCAGCAGTTACGGGACAGGGGTTGCTCGAAAACGTGTGCAGCCCCAGCATTTT. This codes for CATSSYGTGVARKRVQPQHF.

V gene TRBV27 combines with J gene TRBJ2-7, with TRBD1 identical over 11 bases. J lost 2 bases, V lost 1 base, and 7 bases had no gene match. The CDR3 consists of 17 residues. Germline V gene lookup returns CDR1 MNHEY and CDR2 SMNVEV (reference sequence). The CDR3 region is CASSLFVGQGDTYEQYF. CDR3 in DNA: TGTGCCAGCAGTTTATTCGTGGGACAGGGGGACACCTACGAGCAGTACTTC.

This clone was detected a few times. This sequence joins TRBV28 and TRBJ1-5; 9 positions agree with TRBD1. This CDR3 region has 14 residues. CDR1 and CDR2 (germline): MDHEN, SYDVKM. Unmatched junction bases numbered 6, after V lost 7 bases and J lost 5 bases. CDR3 amino acids: CASTSGTGYQPQHF. Here the CDR3 DNA reads TGTGCCAGCACCTCCGGGACAGGGTATCAGCCCCAGCATTTT.

The chain combines TRBV5-8 with TRBJ1-1; D gene ambiguous. CDR3 length equals 14 residues. Germline V gives CDR1 SGHTS, CDR2 YDEGEE. Trimming took off 1 base at V and 2 bases at J, with 9 bases between the two ends. The CDR3 region is CASSLSGRNTEAFF. CDR3 DNA: TGTGCCAGCAGCTTGTCGGGCAGAAACACTGAAGCTTTCTTT. Together with reference TRBV5-8 and TRBJ1-1, the CDR3 gives the full variable domain: EAGVTQSPTHLIKTRGQQATLRCSPISGHTSVYWYQQALGLGLQFLLWYDEGEERNRGNFPPRFSGRQFPNYSSELNVNALELEDSALYLCASSLSGRNTEAFFGQGTRLTVV.

The rearrangement uses TRBV4-1 and TRBJ2-5, with D maybe TRBD1 (5 bases). The J call is uncertain, as TRBJ2-7 better fits the DNA end. The CDR3 loop spans 15 amino acids. Looked up from germline, CDR1 is MGHRA and CDR2 is YSYEKL. The CDR3 spells CASSQHGADTYEQYF. In DNA form, the CDR3 reads TGCGCCAGCAGCCAACATGGGGCGGACACCTACGAGCAGTACTTC.

This sequence joins TRBV5-1 and TRBJ1-6; a weak D match, TRBD1 (6 bases). The germline V gene encodes CDR1 SGHRS and CDR2 YFSETQ. The CDR3 has 16 residues. Trimming removed 4 bases at V and 5 bases at J, with 16 bases between. The CDR3 sequence: CASSAGTGKNNSPLHF. The DNA of the CDR3 is TGCGCCAGCAGCGCCGGTACAGGGAAAAATAATTCACCCCTCCACTTT.

The V and J genes are TRBV4-1 and TRBJ1-5; 7 bases line up with TRBD1. J lost 7 bases, V lost 4 bases, and 10 bases had no gene match. The CDR3 consists of 15 residues. Germline V gene data show CDR1 as MGHRA and CDR2 as YSYEKL. The CDR3 loop is CASSLTETGNQPQHF. DNA of the CDR3: TGCGCCAGCAGCCTGACCGAGACAGGGAACCAGCCCCAGCATTTT.

The CDR3 sequence: CASSLSTGQTYEQYF. The CDR3 DNA reads TGTGCCAGCAGCTTAAGCACAGGACAAACCTACGAGCAGTACTTC. V is TRBV11-3 and J is TRBJ2-5, with D perhaps matching TRBD1 (5 bases). The J call is uncertain, as TRBJ2-7 better fits the DNA end. Germline CDR1 and CDR2: SGHNT and YENEEA. This CDR3 spans 15 amino acids.

The rearrangement uses TRBV27 and TRBJ2-5; 7 nucleotides agree with TRBD2. CDR1 is MNHEY, CDR2 SMNVEV, per germline (reference sequence). The CDR3 contains 15 residues. V lost 5 bases, J lost 5 bases, and 11 bases stayed unmatched. The CDR3 protein is CASSTSGLGIETQYF. The DNA for the CDR3 is TGTGCCAGCAGTACGAGTGGACTAGGCATTGAGACCCAGTACTTC.

The gene calls are TRBV11-2 and TRBJ2-1, with D perhaps matching TRBD2 (7 bases). Trimming shortened V by 5 bases and J by 0 bases, and 20 bases separated the two germline ends. The CDR3 is made up of 18 amino acids. Germline V gives CDR1 SGHAT, CDR2 FQNNGV. In DNA form, the CDR3 reads TGTGCCAGCAGCCGAAGGGGGGGCCTTTTTAGCTCCTACAATGAGCAGTTCTTC. Protein product: CASSRRGGLFSSYNEQFF.

The chain couples TRBV27 to TRBJ2-7; no firm D call. Germline CDR1 reads MNHEY; CDR2 reads SMNVEV (reference sequence). The V gene lost 4 bases and the J gene lost 0 bases, with 1 base spanning the gap. This CDR3 has 11 amino acids. As DNA, the CDR3 is TGTGCCAGCAGTTCCTCCTACGAGCAGTACTTC. It is translated as CASSSSYEQYF.

In its sample, this clone was seen a few times. The rearrangement links TRBV11-2 to TRBJ1-1, with 10 bases that match TRBD1. The CDR3 has 15 amino acids. Unmatched junction bases numbered 4, after V lost 5 bases and J lost 1 base. The germline gives CDR1 SGHAT, CDR2 FQNNGV. The CDR3 DNA reads as TGTGCCAGCAGCGAAAGGACAGGGGGGAACACTGAAGCTTTCTTT. This sequence encodes CASSERTGGNTEAFF.

The V gene is TRBV5-1, the J gene TRBJ2-3; TRBD2 aligns across 15 bases. CDR1 is SGHRS, CDR2 YFSETQ, per germline. Trimming removed 4 bases from V and 6 bases from J; junction bases left unmatched: 12. The CDR3 is 18 amino acids. The CDR3 coding sequence is TGCGCCAGCAGCAATGGACTAGCGGGGGGGCTTATGTCGGATACGCAGTATTTT. Translation: CASSNGLAGGLMSDTQYF.

The chain joins TRBV7-9 to TRBJ1-2, with D possibly matching TRBD1 (5 bases). CDR3 length: 16 amino acids. V lost 2 bases and J 4 bases, leaving 17 bases between the germline ends. Germline CDR1 is SEHNR and CDR2 is FQNEAQ (reference sequence). CDR3 DNA sequence: TGTGCCAGCAGCTTAAAGCAAGGGAACGGGGGCTATGGCTACACCTTC. Translated: CASSLKQGNGGYGYTF. The full variable domain, rest sourced from reference TRBV7-9 and TRBJ1-2, is DTGVSQNPRHKITKRGQNVTFRCDPISEHNRLYWYRQTLGQGPEFLTYFQNEAQLEKSRLLSDRFSAERPKGSFSTLEIQRTEQGDSAMYLCASSLKQGNGGYGYTFGSGTRLTVV.

The gene calls are TRBV6-5 and TRBJ2-7; maybe TRBD2 (6 bases). CDR3 length: 16 residues. V gave up 2 bases and J gave up 6 bases, with 20 bases separating them. Germline V gene lookup returns CDR1 MNHEY and CDR2 SVGAGI. The CDR3 region has the DNA TGTGCCAGCAGTTACCTTGCCAGCGGGCGCTTGGGCGAGCAGTACTTC. Its protein is CASSYLASGRLGEQYF.

The chain employs TRBV6-6 and TRBJ2-7; TRBD2 is a possible D gene (5 bases). V gave up 0 bases and J gave up 6 bases, with 6 bases separating them. The length of the CDR3 is 12 residues. Germline lookup yields CDR1 MNHNY and CDR2 SVGAGI (reference sequence). CDR3 region: CASSYSGSEQYF. In DNA, the CDR3 is TGTGCCAGCAGTTACTCGGGGAGCGAGCAGTACTTC.